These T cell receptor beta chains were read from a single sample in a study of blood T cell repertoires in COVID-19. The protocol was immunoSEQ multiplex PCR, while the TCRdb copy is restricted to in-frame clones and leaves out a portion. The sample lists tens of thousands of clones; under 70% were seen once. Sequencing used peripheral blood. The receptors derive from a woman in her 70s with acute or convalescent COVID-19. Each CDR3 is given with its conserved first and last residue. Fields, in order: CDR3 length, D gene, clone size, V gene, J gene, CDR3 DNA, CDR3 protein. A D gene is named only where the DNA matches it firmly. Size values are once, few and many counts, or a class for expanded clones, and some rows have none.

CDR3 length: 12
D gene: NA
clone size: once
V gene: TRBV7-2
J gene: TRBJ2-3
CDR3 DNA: TGTGCCAGCAGCTTATATTCAGATACGCAGTATTTT
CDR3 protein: CASSLYSDTQYF

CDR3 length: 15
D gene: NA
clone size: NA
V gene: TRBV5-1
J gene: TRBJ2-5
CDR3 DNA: TGCGCCAGCAGCCCAGTCGACAGCACCCGGGAGACCCAGTACTTC
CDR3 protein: CASSPVDSTRETQYF

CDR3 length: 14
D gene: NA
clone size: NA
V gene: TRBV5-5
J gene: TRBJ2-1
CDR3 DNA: TGTGCCAGCAGCTTGGGGGCGCCGACGAATGAGCAGTTCTTC
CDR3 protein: CASSLGAPTNEQFF

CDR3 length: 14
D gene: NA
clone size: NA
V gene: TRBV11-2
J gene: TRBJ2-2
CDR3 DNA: TGTGCCAGTGGGGAGACAGGGAACACCGGGGAGCTGTTTTTT
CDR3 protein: CASGETGNTGELFF

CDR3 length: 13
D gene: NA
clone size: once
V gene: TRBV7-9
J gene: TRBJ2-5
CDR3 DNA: TGTGCCAGCAGCTTAGGACAGCAAGAGACCCAGTACTTC
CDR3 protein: CASSLGQQETQYF

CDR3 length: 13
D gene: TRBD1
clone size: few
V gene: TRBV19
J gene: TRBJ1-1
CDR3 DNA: TGTGCCAGTAGTTTGACAGGGGGCTTTTTGGCTTTCTTT
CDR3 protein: CASSLTGGFLAFF

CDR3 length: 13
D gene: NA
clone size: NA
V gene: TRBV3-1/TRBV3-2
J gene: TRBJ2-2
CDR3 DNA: TGTGCCAGCAGCCCCTACGGTGCCGGGGAGCTGTTTTTT
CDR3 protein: CASSPYGAGELFF

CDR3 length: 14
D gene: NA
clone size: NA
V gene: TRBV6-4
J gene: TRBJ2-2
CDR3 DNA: TGTGCCAGCAGTGAGACAGAGAGGATCGGGGAGCTGTTTTTT
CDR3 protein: CASSETERIGELFF

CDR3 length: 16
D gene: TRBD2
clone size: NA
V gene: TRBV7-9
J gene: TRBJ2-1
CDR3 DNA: TGTGCCAGCAGCCCAAAGGTAGCGGGAGTCCAACATGAGCAGTTCTTC
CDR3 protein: CASSPKVAGVQHEQFF

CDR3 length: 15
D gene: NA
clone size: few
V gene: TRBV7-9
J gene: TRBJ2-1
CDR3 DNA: TGTGCCAGCAGCGGGGAGGGGGAGTCAATGAATGAGCAGTTCTTC
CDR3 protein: CASSGEGESMNEQFF

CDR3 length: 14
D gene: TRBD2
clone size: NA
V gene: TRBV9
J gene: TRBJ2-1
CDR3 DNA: TGTGCCAGCCCCGCCGGGCGGGAGGGGAATGAGCAGTTCTTC
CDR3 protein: CASPAGREGNEQFF

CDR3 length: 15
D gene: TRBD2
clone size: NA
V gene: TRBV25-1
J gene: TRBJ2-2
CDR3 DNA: TGTGCCAGCAGTGAATCAATGGGAGGGACCGGGGAGCTGTTTTTT
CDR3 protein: CASSESMGGTGELFF

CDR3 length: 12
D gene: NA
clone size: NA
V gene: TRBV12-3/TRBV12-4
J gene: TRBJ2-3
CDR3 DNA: TGTGCCAGCAGTTTCAGGATAGATACGCAGTATTTT
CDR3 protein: CASSFRIDTQYF

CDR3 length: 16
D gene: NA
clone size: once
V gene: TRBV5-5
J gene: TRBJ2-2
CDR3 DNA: TGTGCCAGCAGCGGGGGCCCTACAGGAAACACCGGGGAGCTGTTTTTT
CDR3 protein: CASSGGPTGNTGELFF

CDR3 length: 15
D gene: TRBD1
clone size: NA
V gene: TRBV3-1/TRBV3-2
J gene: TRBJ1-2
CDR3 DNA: TGTGCCAGCAGCCGAGCGGGTCAGGGGGCCACTGGCTACACCTTC
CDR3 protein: CASSRAGQGATGYTF

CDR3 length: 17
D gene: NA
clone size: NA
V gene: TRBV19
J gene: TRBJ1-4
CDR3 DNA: TGTGCCAGTAGGATCGGGAGGGGGAGTACAACTAATGAAAAACTGTTTTTT
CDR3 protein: CASRIGRGSTTNEKLFF

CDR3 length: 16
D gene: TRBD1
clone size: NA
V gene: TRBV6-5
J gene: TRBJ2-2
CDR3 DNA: TGTGCCAGCAGTTCCATCGGACAGGGCGCCACCGGGGAGCTGTTTTTT
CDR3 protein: CASSSIGQGATGELFF

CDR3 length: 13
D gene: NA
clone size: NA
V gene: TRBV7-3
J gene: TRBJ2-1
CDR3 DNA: TGTGCCAGCAGCTTTGGGGGGACGGATGAGCAGTTCTTC
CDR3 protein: CASSFGGTDEQFF

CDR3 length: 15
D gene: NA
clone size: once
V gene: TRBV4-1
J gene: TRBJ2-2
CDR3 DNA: TGCGCCAGCAGCATCGGAGGGCCTAACACCGGGGAGCTGTTTTTT
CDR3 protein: CASSIGGPNTGELFF

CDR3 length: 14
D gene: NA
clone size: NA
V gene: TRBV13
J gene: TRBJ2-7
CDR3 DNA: TGTGCCAGCAGCTTAGACCCTGGACTGGGCGAGCAGTACTTC
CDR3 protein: CASSLDPGLGEQYF

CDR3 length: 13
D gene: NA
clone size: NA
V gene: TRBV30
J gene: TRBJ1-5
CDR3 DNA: TGTGCCTGGAGTGCATACCTTCTGACACCCCAGCATTTT
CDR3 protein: CAWSAYLLTPQHF

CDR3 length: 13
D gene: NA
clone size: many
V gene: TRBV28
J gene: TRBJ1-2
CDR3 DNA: TGTGCCAGCGGTCAGGCACTTATGGGTGGCTACACCTTC
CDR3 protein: CASGQALMGGYTF

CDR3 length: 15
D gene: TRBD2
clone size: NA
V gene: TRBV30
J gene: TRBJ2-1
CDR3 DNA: TGTGCCTGGAGTGTGGGACTAGCGGCCGACAATGAGCAGTTCTTC
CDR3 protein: CAWSVGLAADNEQFF

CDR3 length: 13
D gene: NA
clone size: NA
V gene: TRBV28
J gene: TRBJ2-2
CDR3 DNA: TGTGCCAGCAGCTTAGGACAGACCGGGGAGCTGTTTTTT
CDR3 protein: CASSLGQTGELFF

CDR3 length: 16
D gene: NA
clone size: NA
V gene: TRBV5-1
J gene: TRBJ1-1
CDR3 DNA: TGCGCCAGCAGCAAGAGATACAGGGACGGTAGCACTGAAGCTTTCTTT
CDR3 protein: CASSKRYRDGSTEAFF

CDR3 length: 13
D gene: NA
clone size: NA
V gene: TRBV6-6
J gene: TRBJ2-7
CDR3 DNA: TGTGCCAGCAGTTACTCGACTGGTGACGAGCAGTACTTC
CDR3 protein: CASSYSTGDEQYF

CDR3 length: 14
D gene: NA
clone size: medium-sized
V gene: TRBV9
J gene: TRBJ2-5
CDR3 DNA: TGTGCCAGCAGCGTAGGTCAGGGCCAAGAGACCCAGTACTTC
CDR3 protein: CASSVGQGQETQYF

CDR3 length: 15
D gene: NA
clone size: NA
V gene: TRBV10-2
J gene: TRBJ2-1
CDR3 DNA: TGCGCCAGCAGTGAAACGGGACTGGCCTACAATGAGCAGTTCTTC
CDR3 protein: CASSETGLAYNEQFF

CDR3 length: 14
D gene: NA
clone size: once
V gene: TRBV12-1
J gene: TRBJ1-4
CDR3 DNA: TGTGCCAGCAGCCCTCTAGGACTACGTGAAAAACTGTTTTTT
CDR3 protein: CASSPLGLREKLFF

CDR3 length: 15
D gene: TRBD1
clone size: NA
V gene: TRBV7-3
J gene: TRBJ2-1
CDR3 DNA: TGTGCCAGCAGCTTACGACCAGGGGGCTACAATGAGCAGTTCTTC
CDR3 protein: CASSLRPGGYNEQFF

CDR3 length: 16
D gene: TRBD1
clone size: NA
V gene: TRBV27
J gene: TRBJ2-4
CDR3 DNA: TGTGCCAGCAGTTCACAGGGGTTTCAACCCTCTCCAAAAGAGTACTTC
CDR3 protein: CASSSQGFQPSPKEYF

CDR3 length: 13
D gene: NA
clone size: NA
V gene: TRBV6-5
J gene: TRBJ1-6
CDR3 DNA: TGTGCCAGCAGTCTACTCTCCAACCCACCCCTCCACTTT
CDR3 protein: CASSLLSNPPLHF

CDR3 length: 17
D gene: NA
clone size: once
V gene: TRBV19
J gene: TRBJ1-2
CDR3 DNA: TGTGCCAGTAGTAATATAGATGAACTGGGAGGGAAAAAGGGCTACACCTTC
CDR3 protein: CASSNIDELGGKKGYTF

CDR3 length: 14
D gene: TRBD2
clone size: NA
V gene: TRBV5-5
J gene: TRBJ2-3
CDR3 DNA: TGTGCCAGCAGCTCGAGGACTAGCGCAGATACGCAGTATTTT
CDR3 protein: CASSSRTSADTQYF

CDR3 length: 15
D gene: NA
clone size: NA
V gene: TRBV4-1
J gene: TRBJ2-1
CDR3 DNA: TGCGCCAGCAGCCTATCTTCGAGTAGCGGCAATGAGCAGTTCTTC
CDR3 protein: CASSLSSSSGNEQFF

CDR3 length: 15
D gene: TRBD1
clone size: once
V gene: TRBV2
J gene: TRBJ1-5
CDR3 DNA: TGTGCCAGCAGTGTTAACAGGGGGGGGGATCAGCCCCAGCATTTT
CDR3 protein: CASSVNRGGDQPQHF

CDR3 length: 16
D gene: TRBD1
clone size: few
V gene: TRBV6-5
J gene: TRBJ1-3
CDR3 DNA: TGTGCCAGCAGTTACTCGGCAGGGGGTGCTGGAAACACCATATATTTT
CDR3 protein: CASSYSAGGAGNTIYF

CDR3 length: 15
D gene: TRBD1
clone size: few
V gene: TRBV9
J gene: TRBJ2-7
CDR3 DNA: TGTGCCAGCAGCGTAGACCGGGACAGGGGAGGCGAGCAGTACTTC
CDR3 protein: CASSVDRDRGGEQYF

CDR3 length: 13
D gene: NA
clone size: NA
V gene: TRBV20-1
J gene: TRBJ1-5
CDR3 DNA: TGCAGTGCTAGTTCCCCGGGGGGTCAGCCCCAGCATTTT
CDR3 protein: CSASSPGGQPQHF

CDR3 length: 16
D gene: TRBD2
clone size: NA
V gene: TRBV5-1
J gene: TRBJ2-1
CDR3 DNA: TGCGCCAGCAGTCAAAATCTAGCGGGAGCGGGCAATGAGCAGTTCTTC
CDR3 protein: CASSQNLAGAGNEQFF

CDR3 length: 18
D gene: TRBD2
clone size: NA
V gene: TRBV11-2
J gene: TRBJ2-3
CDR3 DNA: TGTGCCAGCAGCTTAGATCCCCCTAGCGGGAGGAGCACAGATACGCAGTATTTT
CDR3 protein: CASSLDPPSGRSTDTQYF

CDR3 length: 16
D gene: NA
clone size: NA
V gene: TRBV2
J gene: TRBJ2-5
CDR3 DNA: TGTGCCAGCAGTGATCTTCCCGGGGGAGAGCAAGAGACCCAGTACTTC
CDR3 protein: CASSDLPGGEQETQYF

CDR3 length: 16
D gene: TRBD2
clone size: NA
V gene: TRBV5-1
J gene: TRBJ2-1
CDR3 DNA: TGCGCCAGCAGCTTTGGGACTAGCGGGAGATTAAATGAGCAGTTCTTC
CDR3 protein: CASSFGTSGRLNEQFF

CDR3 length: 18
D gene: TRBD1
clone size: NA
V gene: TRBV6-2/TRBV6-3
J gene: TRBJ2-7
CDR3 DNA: TGTGCCAGCAGTTACTTAAGGGGACCGGGACAGCATTCCTACGAGCAGTACTTC
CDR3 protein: CASSYLRGPGQHSYEQYF

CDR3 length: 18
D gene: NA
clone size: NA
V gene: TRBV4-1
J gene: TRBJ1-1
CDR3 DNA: TGCGCCAGCAGCCAAGATTTAAGTACGGAACAGGAGAACACTGAAGCTTTCTTT
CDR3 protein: CASSQDLSTEQENTEAFF

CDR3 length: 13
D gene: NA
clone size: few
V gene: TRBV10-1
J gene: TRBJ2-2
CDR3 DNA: TGCGCCAGCAGTGGGCAGGCCCCCGGGGAGCTGTTTTTT
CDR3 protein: CASSGQAPGELFF

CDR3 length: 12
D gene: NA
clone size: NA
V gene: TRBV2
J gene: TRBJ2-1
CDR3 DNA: TGTGCCAGCAGGCGACTAGAGGATGAGCAGTTCTTC
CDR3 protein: CASRRLEDEQFF

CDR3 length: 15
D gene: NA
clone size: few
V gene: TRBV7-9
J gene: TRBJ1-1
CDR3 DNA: TGTGCCAGCAGCTCCGTCGGACAGCTGAACACTGAAGCTTTCTTT
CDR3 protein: CASSSVGQLNTEAFF

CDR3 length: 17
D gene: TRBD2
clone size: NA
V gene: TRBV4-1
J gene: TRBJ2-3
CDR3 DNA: TGCGCCAGCAGCCAAGCTGTACTAGCGGGAGGAACAGATACGCAGTATTTT
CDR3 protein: CASSQAVLAGGTDTQYF

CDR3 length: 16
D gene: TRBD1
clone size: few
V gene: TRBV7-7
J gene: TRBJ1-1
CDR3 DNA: TGTGCTAGCAGCCCAACCCGACAGGGCGAGGGGACTGAAGCTTTCTTT
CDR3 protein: CASSPTRQGEGTEAFF

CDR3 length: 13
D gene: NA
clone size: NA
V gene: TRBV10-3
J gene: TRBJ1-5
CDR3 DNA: TGTGCCATCAGTCCTGGAGGCAATCAGCCCCAGCATTTT
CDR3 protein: CAISPGGNQPQHF

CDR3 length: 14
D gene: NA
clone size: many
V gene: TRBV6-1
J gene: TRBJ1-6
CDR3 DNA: TGTGCCAGCAGTGAACCCACAGGCAATTCACCCCTCCACTTT
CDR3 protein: CASSEPTGNSPLHF

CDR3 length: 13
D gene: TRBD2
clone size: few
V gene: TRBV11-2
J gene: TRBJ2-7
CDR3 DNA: TGTGCCAGCACCCTAGCGGGAGAAGTCGAGCAGTACTTC
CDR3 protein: CASTLAGEVEQYF

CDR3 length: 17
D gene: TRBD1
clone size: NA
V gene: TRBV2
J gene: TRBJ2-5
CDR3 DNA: TGTGCCAGCAGCCACAGGGACAGCGAGACGACGAAAGAGACCCAGTACTTC
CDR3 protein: CASSHRDSETTKETQYF

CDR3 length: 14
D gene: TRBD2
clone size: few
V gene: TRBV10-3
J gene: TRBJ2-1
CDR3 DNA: TGTGCCATCAGTCGGGGAGGGGATTTGAATGAGCAGTTCTTC
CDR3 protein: CAISRGGDLNEQFF

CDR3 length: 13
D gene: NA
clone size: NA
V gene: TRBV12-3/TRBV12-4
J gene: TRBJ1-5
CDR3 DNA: TGTGCCAGCAGGCTGACGGGGGTTCAGCCCCAGCATTTT
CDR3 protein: CASRLTGVQPQHF

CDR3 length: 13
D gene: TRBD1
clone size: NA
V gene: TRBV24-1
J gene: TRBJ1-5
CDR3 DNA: TGTGCCATATCGGACAGGGCGGATCAGCCCCAGCATTTT
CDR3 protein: CAISDRADQPQHF

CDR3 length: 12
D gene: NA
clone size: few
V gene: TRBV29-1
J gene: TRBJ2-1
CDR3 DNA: TGCAGCGGGCGGACTGAGGGCAATGAGCAGTTCTTC
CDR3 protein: CSGRTEGNEQFF